Listed below are T cell receptor beta chains from one sample, sequenced in a study of T cell responses to AZD1222 COVID-19 vaccine. Libraries were prepared by immunoSEQ multiplex PCR; TCRdb keeps only in-frame clonotypes and omits some of them. The repertoire holds 100,000 to 150,000 clones, less than 95% seen once, with 4.4% in the top ten. The starting material was peripheral blood, obtained on day 0 of MenACWY control vaccination. These receptors were obtained from an adult in good health. CDR3s include the opening cysteine and the closing phenylalanine or tryptophan. Each record gives: J gene, D gene, clone size, V gene, CDR3 protein, CDR3 DNA. The D gene is left open where the match is weak. Size is stated for part of the rows, as once, few or many counts, or as a class when the clone is expanded.

J: TRBJ2-2; D: -; size: -; V: TRBV5-4; CDR3: CASSFRQANTGELFF; DNA: TGTGCCAGCAGTTTTCGACAGGCGAACACCGGGGAGCTGTTTTTT
J: TRBJ2-1; D: -; size: once; V: TRBV27; CDR3: CASRQSGNEQFF; DNA: TGTGCCAGCAGACAGAGCGGCAATGAGCAGTTCTTC
J: TRBJ1-1; D: -; size: once; V: TRBV28; CDR3: CASSFQGSLYRSTEAFF; DNA: TGTGCCAGCAGTTTCCAGGGATCCTTATACCGGAGCACTGAAGCTTTCTTT
J: TRBJ2-5; D: -; size: -; V: TRBV3-1/TRBV3-2; CDR3: CASSKTDLLIGETQYF; DNA: TGTGCCAGCAGCAAAACGGACCTTTTGATAGGAGAGACCCAGTACTTC
J: TRBJ1-2; D: TRBD1; size: -; V: TRBV6-5; CDR3: CASNRQGQGNYGYTF; DNA: TGTGCCAGCAACCGACAGGGGCAGGGTAACTATGGCTACACCTTC
J: TRBJ2-1; D: -; size: -; V: TRBV3-1/TRBV3-2; CDR3: CASSQGGADEQFF; DNA: TGTGCCAGCAGCCAAGGGGGGGCCGATGAGCAGTTCTTC
J: TRBJ1-1; D: -; size: -; V: TRBV19; CDR3: CASSDRLNTEAFF; DNA: TGTGCCAGTAGCGACCGTTTGAACACTGAAGCTTTCTTT
J: TRBJ2-1; D: -; size: -; V: TRBV28; CDR3: CASYPLTFPSDGYNEQFF; DNA: TGTGCCAGCTATCCCCTTACCTTCCCCTCGGACGGGTACAATGAGCAGTTCTTC
J: TRBJ1-4; D: -; size: -; V: TRBV28; CDR3: CASSLRHRAEKLFF; DNA: TGTGCCAGCAGTTTACGCCACAGGGCTGAAAAACTGTTTTTT
J: TRBJ1-2; D: -; size: -; V: TRBV4-2; CDR3: CASSQPGTNYGYTF; DNA: TGTGCCAGCAGCCAACCCGGGACAAACTATGGCTACACCTTC
J: TRBJ2-2; D: TRBD1; size: -; V: TRBV7-2; CDR3: CASSLRLPRQGASTGELFF; DNA: TGTGCCAGCAGCTTACGACTCCCGCGACAGGGGGCTAGCACCGGGGAGCTGTTTTTT
J: TRBJ2-3; D: -; size: -; V: TRBV20-1; CDR3: CSASSGALDTQYF; DNA: TGCAGTGCTAGTTCGGGGGCGTTAGATACGCAGTATTTT
J: TRBJ2-5; D: -; size: -; V: TRBV19; CDR3: CASSIPSQERETQYF; DNA: TGTGCCAGTAGTATCCCTTCACAGGAACGAGAGACCCAGTACTTC
J: TRBJ2-3; D: -; size: -; V: TRBV24-1; CDR3: CATSDRKDTQYF; DNA: TGTGCCACCAGTGACCGTAAAGATACGCAGTATTTT
J: TRBJ1-2; D: -; size: once; V: TRBV6-5; CDR3: CASIGGQPYGGYTF; DNA: TGTGCCAGCATTGGCGGACAGCCCTATGGTGGCTACACCTTC
J: TRBJ1-1; D: -; size: -; V: TRBV5-1; CDR3: CASSAGGRVNTEAFF; DNA: TGCGCCAGCAGCGCGGGGGGCCGGGTGAACACTGAAGCTTTCTTT
J: TRBJ1-1; D: -; size: -; V: TRBV11-2; CDR3: CASSSIQGRAFF; DNA: TGTGCCAGCAGCTCCATTCAGGGGCGAGCTTTCTTT
J: TRBJ1-1; D: TRBD1; size: -; V: TRBV29-1; CDR3: CSAGGFGTEAFF; DNA: TGCAGCGCAGGGGGATTCGGCACTGAAGCTTTCTTT
J: TRBJ1-1; D: -; size: -; V: TRBV28; CDR3: CASTRLGAGVNTEAFF; DNA: TGTGCCAGCACCAGGCTAGGTGCAGGCGTTAACACTGAAGCTTTCTTT
J: TRBJ2-1; D: TRBD2; size: -; V: TRBV4-2; CDR3: CASSRSRGTSYNEQFF; DNA: TGTGCCAGCAGCCGGTCGAGGGGGACTAGCTACAATGAGCAGTTCTTC
J: TRBJ2-2; D: -; size: -; V: TRBV27; CDR3: CASSYQGGTGELFF; DNA: TGTGCCAGCAGTTATCAGGGGGGGACCGGGGAGCTGTTTTTT
J: TRBJ1-1; D: -; size: -; V: TRBV5-8; CDR3: CASSLGVTVNTEAFF; DNA: TGTGCCAGCAGCTTGGGGGTGACAGTTAACACTGAAGCTTTCTTT
J: TRBJ2-3; D: TRBD1; size: -; V: TRBV19; CDR3: CASTRWGQGSADTQYF; DNA: TGTGCCAGTACCAGGTGGGGACAGGGGTCCGCAGATACGCAGTATTTT
J: TRBJ1-3; D: TRBD1; size: -; V: TRBV7-2; CDR3: CASSPGQVRSGNTIYF; DNA: TGTGCCAGCAGCCCTGGACAGGTTCGCTCTGGAAACACCATATATTTT
J: TRBJ2-2; D: TRBD2; size: once; V: TRBV28; CDR3: CAAGTSASNTGELFF; DNA: TGTGCCGCCGGGACTAGCGCATCGAACACCGGGGAGCTGTTTTTT
J: TRBJ1-6; D: -; size: -; V: TRBV7-8; CDR3: CASSRANSPLHF; DNA: TGTGCCAGCAGCAGAGCAAATTCACCCCTCCACTTT
J: TRBJ2-5; D: TRBD2; size: few; V: TRBV10-3; CDR3: CAISYSGRGETQYF; DNA: TGTGCCATCAGTTATAGCGGGAGGGGAGAGACCCAGTACTTC
J: TRBJ1-5; D: -; size: once; V: TRBV6-2/TRBV6-3; CDR3: CASSYSYSNQPQHF; DNA: TGTGCCAGCAGTTACTCCTATAGCAATCAGCCCCAGCATTTT
J: TRBJ2-7; D: TRBD2; size: once; V: TRBV28; CDR3: CASSRGGAYEQYF; DNA: TGTGCCAGCTCCCGGGGGGGCGCCTACGAGCAGTACTTC
J: TRBJ2-5; D: -; size: -; V: TRBV10-1; CDR3: CASSESTGRETQYF; DNA: TGCGCCAGCAGTGAGTCGACAGGGAGGGAGACCCAGTACTTC
J: TRBJ2-5; D: TRBD2; size: -; V: TRBV24-1; CDR3: CATSESGLEETQYF; DNA: TGTGCCACCAGTGAGTCGGGACTAGAAGAGACCCAGTACTTC
J: TRBJ1-4; D: -; size: -; V: TRBV13; CDR3: CASSLALRGGATNEKLFF; DNA: TGTGCCAGCAGCTTAGCCCTTAGGGGGGGGGCAACTAATGAAAAACTGTTTTTT
J: TRBJ2-2; D: -; size: -; V: TRBV2; CDR3: CASGRNTGELFF; DNA: TGTGCCAGCGGACGGAACACCGGGGAGCTGTTTTTT
J: TRBJ2-1; D: TRBD1; size: few; V: TRBV6-4; CDR3: CASSLGTENEQFF; DNA: TGTGCCAGCAGCTTGGGGACAGAAAATGAGCAGTTCTTC
J: TRBJ1-2; D: -; size: -; V: TRBV5-1; CDR3: CASSLGPGADGYTF; DNA: TGCGCCAGCAGCTTAGGCCCAGGGGCGGATGGCTACACCTTC
J: TRBJ2-7; D: -; size: -; V: TRBV5-1; CDR3: CASSLTQFGLSYEQYF; DNA: TGCGCCAGCAGCTTGACCCAATTTGGGTTGAGCTACGAGCAGTACTTC
J: TRBJ2-4; D: TRBD2; size: -; V: TRBV11-2; CDR3: CASSSRTVGRNIQYF; DNA: TGTGCCAGCAGCTCCCGGACTGTCGGGAGGAACATTCAGTACTTC
J: TRBJ2-5; D: -; size: -; V: TRBV5-8; CDR3: CASSLQIQETQYF; DNA: TGTGCCAGCAGCTTACAGATCCAAGAGACCCAGTACTTC
J: TRBJ2-1; D: TRBD2; size: -; V: TRBV7-3; CDR3: CASSLGTSGSPFF; DNA: TGTGCCAGCAGCTTAGGGACTAGCGGGAGTCCGTTCTTC
J: TRBJ2-3; D: -; size: -; V: TRBV11-2; CDR3: CASSFADSTDTQYF; DNA: TGTGCCAGCAGCTTCGCCGATAGCACAGATACGCAGTATTTT
J: TRBJ1-6; D: -; size: -; V: TRBV4-1; CDR3: CASSQALGASPLHF; DNA: TGCGCCAGCAGCCAAGCCCTGGGGGCTTCACCCCTCCACTTT
J: TRBJ1-1; D: TRBD1; size: -; V: TRBV4-2; CDR3: CASSQAVSGTGYEAFF; DNA: TGTGCCAGCAGCCAAGCAGTCTCTGGGACAGGGTATGAAGCTTTCTTT
J: TRBJ1-3; D: -; size: -; V: TRBV11-2; CDR3: CASSYLMRQPGNTIYF; DNA: TGTGCCAGCAGCTATCTTATGCGGCAACCTGGAAACACCATATATTTT
J: TRBJ2-3; D: TRBD2; size: -; V: TRBV3-1/TRBV3-2; CDR3: CASSPRVVLAGDSVTQYF; DNA: TGTGCCAGCAGCCCGCGAGTCGTACTAGCGGGAGACTCAGTTACGCAGTATTTT
J: TRBJ1-2; D: -; size: once; V: TRBV5-4; CDR3: CASSLAGRSGYTF; DNA: TGTGCCAGCAGCTTGGCGGGCAGATCTGGCTACACCTTC
J: TRBJ1-2; D: -; size: -; V: TRBV7-2; CDR3: CASSGRDGYYGYTF; DNA: TGTGCCAGCAGCGGGAGGGACGGATACTATGGCTACACCTTC
J: TRBJ1-6; D: -; size: -; V: TRBV5-5; CDR3: CASIRGVGSPLHF; DNA: TGTGCCAGCATTAGGGGGGTGGGTTCACCCCTCCACTTT
J: TRBJ1-5; D: -; size: -; V: TRBV7-9; CDR3: CASSLYTGSSNQPQHF; DNA: TGTGCCAGCAGCTTATATACGGGTTCAAGCAATCAGCCCCAGCATTTT
J: TRBJ2-5; D: TRBD2; size: -; V: TRBV5-4; CDR3: CASSLNSGGGETQYF; DNA: TGTGCCAGCAGCTTGAACAGCGGGGGCGGCGAGACCCAGTACTTC
J: TRBJ2-7; D: TRBD2; size: -; V: TRBV28; CDR3: CASSLSSGSGEQYF; DNA: TGTGCCAGCAGTTTGTCTAGCGGGAGCGGCGAGCAGTACTTC
J: TRBJ2-5; D: -; size: -; V: TRBV4-2; CDR3: CASSQEGQGETQYF; DNA: TGTGCCAGCAGCCAAGAGGGCCAAGGGGAGACCCAGTACTTC
J: TRBJ2-1; D: TRBD2; size: -; V: TRBV11-2; CDR3: CASSLVRGKRETYEQFF; DNA: TGTGCCAGCAGCTTAGTGAGGGGTAAGCGGGAGACGTATGAGCAGTTCTTC
J: TRBJ1-2; D: TRBD1; size: -; V: TRBV10-2; CDR3: CASSEADRATNFGYTF; DNA: TGCGCCAGCAGTGAGGCCGACAGGGCCACTAACTTTGGCTACACCTTC